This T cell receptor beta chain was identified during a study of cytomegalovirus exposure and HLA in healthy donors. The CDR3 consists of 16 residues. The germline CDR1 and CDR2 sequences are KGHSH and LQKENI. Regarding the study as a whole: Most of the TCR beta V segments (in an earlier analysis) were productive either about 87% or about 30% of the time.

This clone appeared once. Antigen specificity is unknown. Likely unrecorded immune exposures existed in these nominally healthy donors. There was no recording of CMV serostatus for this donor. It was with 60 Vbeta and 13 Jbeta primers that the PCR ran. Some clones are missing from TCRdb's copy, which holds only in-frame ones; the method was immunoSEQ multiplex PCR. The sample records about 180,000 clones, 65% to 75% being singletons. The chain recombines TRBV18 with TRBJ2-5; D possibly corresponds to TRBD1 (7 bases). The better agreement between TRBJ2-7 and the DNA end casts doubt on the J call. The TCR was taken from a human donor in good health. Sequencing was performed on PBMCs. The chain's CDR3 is CASSPSIRQGGYEQYF. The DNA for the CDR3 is TGTGCCAGCTCACCATCTATTCGACAGGGAGGCTACGAGCAGTACTTC.